This TCR beta chain was captured in a study of T cells in localized non-small cell lung cancer. A few counts support this clone. Assay: immunoSEQ multiplex PCR; the TCRdb copy retains only in-frame clones and omits some. The sample contains tens of thousands of clones, roughly 88% of which appear only once. Specimen: peripheral blood, collected before any cancer treatment. This sequence was found in a woman aged 35 to 75 with stage I lung adenocarcinoma.

The CDR3 nucleotides are TGTGCCAGCAGCGTCCTACTCTACAATGAGCAGTTCTTC. It translates to CASSVLLYNEQFF. This sequence joins TRBV9 and TRBJ2-1; D gene ambiguous. Germline assignment: CDR1 SGDLS and CDR2 YYNGEE. The V and J ends lost 2 bases and 3 bases respectively, with 6 bases between them. The CDR3 length is 13 residues.